A single sample is the source of the 20 T cell receptor beta chains below, sequenced in a study of a mutant IDH1 vaccine in newly diagnosed glioma. Their target antigens are unknown. Sequencing used immunoSEQ multiplex PCR; TCRdb keeps in-frame clones, though not all of them. The sample lists under 14,000 clones, approximately 90% occurring once. Documented time point: week 23, last vaccination. Each dose delivered 300 ug of mutant IDH1 20-mer peptide subcutaneously with imiquimod. This sample comprised PBMCs, obtained from a glioma patient whose treatment included an IDH1 peptide vaccine. The receptor set was obtained from a woman aged 40 to 50 with glioma. Some clones in this sample may be carry-over from other donors' samples.

The V and J genes are TRBV11-2 and TRBJ1-5; D ambiguous. This CDR3 contains 15 residues. V dropped 7 bases and J dropped 0 bases, with 13 bases sitting between them. CDR1 is SGHAT and CDR2 is FQNNGV in the germline V gene. The chain's CDR3 is CASKLTELSNQPQHF. Written as DNA, the CDR3 is TGTGCCAGCAAACTGACTGAACTTAGCAATCAGCCCCAGCATTTT.

The chain recombines TRBV19 with TRBJ1-1; D gene ambiguous. Per the germline V gene, CDR1 is LNHDA and CDR2 is SQIVND (reference sequence). This CDR3 has 13 amino acids. Trimming removed 3 bases at V and 3 bases at J, with 8 bases between. The CDR3 DNA reads TGTGCCAGTAGTATTAAAGGATACACTGAAGCTTTCTTT. Its translation: CASSIKGYTEAFF.

The chain is built from TRBV19 and TRBJ2-3; D is possibly TRBD1 or TRBD2 (5 bases each). Germline CDR1 and CDR2: LNHDA and SQIVND (reference sequence). The V and J ends lost 4 bases and 0 bases respectively, with 8 bases between them. The CDR3 loop spans 14 amino acids. In nucleotides, the CDR3 is TGTGCCAGTAGTAGTTGGGACAGCACAGATACGCAGTATTTT. Translation: CASSSWDSTDTQYF.

J is TRBJ1-1 and V is TRBV2; tentative D call: TRBD1 (5 bases). CDR1 and CDR2 from the germline V gene are SNHLY and FYNNEI. Trimming cost V 6 bases and J 3 bases, with 14 bases left between them. The CDR3 sequence is 14 residues long. The DNA of the CDR3 is TGTGCCAGCAGCAGGGAGGTTTGGGACACTGAAGCTTTCTTT. Its translation: CASSREVWDTEAFF.

The rearrangement links TRBV27 to TRBJ1-6; D is possibly TRBD1 (6 bases). Germline CDR1 and CDR2: MNHEY and SMNVEV (reference sequence). This CDR3 is 14 amino acids long. Deletions cut 3 bases from V and 9 bases from J, with 12 bases between. The CDR3 is CASSFTGGSSPLHF. The DNA of the CDR3 is TGTGCCAGCAGTTTTACCGGGGGCAGTTCACCCCTCCACTTT.

The chain joins TRBV5-1 to TRBJ2-1; 10 bases are a match to TRBD2. The CDR3 has 14 amino acids. Germline CDR1 is SGHRS and CDR2 is YFSETQ. V lost 4 bases to trimming and J lost 5 bases; unmatched junction nucleotides: 3. This CDR3 is CASSTSGTHNEQFF. CDR3 in DNA: TGCGCCAGCAGCACTAGCGGGACCCACAATGAGCAGTTCTTC.

The V gene is TRBV7-9, the J gene TRBJ1-4; D unresolved. This CDR3 has 15 amino acids. Germline V gene sequence: CDR1 SEHNR, CDR2 FQNEAQ (reference sequence). Trimming pared 0 bases from V and 5 bases from J, leaving 10 bases between. The CDR3 DNA is TGTGCCAGCAGCTTAGCGGAGACGGCGAATGAAAAACTGTTTTTT. It encodes CASSLAETANEKLFF.

The V gene is TRBV19, the J gene TRBJ1-6; D not certain. The V and J ends lost 5 bases and 6 bases respectively, with 17 bases between them. Germline V lookup: CDR1 LNHDA, CDR2 SQIVND (reference sequence). The CDR3 loop spans 16 amino acids. CDR3 sequence reads: CASSGTGRLPNSPLHF. CDR3 coding DNA: TGTGCCAGTAGTGGAACCGGACGGCTACCTAATTCACCCCTCCACTTT.

The J gene is TRBJ2-7, the V gene TRBV29-1; D remains ambiguous. The V end lost 7 bases, the J end lost 5 bases, and 15 bases lay between the germline ends. Germline assignment: CDR1 SQVTM and CDR2 ANQGSEA. The CDR3 runs 12 residues. The CDR3 loop is CSARGTADEQYF. CDR3 coding DNA: TGCAGCGCCCGAGGCACGGCGGACGAGCAGTACTTC.

The chain recombines TRBV28 with TRBJ1-2, with a weak D call TRBD1 (6 bases). From germline, CDR1 is MDHEN and CDR2 SYDVKM. This CDR3 region has 13 residues. Trimming left V 5 bases short and J 8 bases short, with 15 bases between. The CDR3 protein is CASSNRESRGYTF. The CDR3 DNA reads as TGTGCCAGCAGTAACAGGGAATCTCGAGGCTACACCTTC.

The CDR3 region has the DNA TGTGCCAGCAGACCGAGGACGGTCTCATACAATGAGCAGTTCTTC. It encodes CASRPRTVSYNEQFF. The chain links TRBV6-1 to TRBJ2-1, with D unresolved. The CDR3 contains 15 residues. Germline V gene lookup returns CDR1 MNHNS and CDR2 SASEGT. The germline V and J ends were trimmed by 6 bases and 4 bases, with 16 bases remaining between them.

The chain carries TRBV28 and TRBJ1-1, with a weak D call TRBD1 (5 bases). CDR3 length: 15 amino acids. V lost 3 bases and J 1 base, leaving 12 bases between the germline ends. Germline V CDR1 and CDR2: MDHEN, SYDVKM. The CDR3 loop reads CASSFMTDWNTEAFF. CDR3 nucleotide sequence: TGTGCCAGCAGTTTTATGACAGATTGGAACACTGAAGCTTTCTTT.

The chain links TRBV19 to TRBJ2-2; 7 nucleotides match TRBD2. Germline CDR1 LNHDA, CDR2 SQIVND (reference sequence). The CDR3 loop spans 13 amino acids. J gave up 7 bases and V 8 bases, and 7 bases lay outside the gene matches. CDR3 DNA: TGTGCCAGTCGTCGGGGGGAAGTCGGGGAGCTGTTTTTT. Its translation: CASRRGEVGELFF.

The chain uses TRBV19 and TRBJ1-2; a weak D match, TRBD1 (5 bases). Trimming removed 3 bases at V and 0 bases at J, with 14 bases between. This CDR3 contains 16 residues. CDR1 is LNHDA, CDR2 SQIVND, per germline (reference sequence). CDR3 protein: CASSMGGTVANYGYTF. In nucleotides, the CDR3 is TGTGCCAGTAGTATGGGAGGGACTGTAGCTAACTATGGCTACACCTTC. Drawing the rest from reference TRBV19 and TRBJ1-2, the complete variable domain is DGGITQSPKYLFRKEGQNVTLSCEQNLNHDAMYWYRQDPGQGLRLIYYSQIVNDFQKGDIAEGYSVSREKKESFPLTVTSAQKNPTAFYLCASSMGGTVANYGYTFGSGTRLTVV.

The gene calls are TRBV19 and TRBJ1-4; TRBD1 might be the D (5 bases). V gave up 6 bases and J gave up 5 bases, with 19 bases separating them. Per germline, CDR1 LNHDA and CDR2 SQIVND (reference sequence). This CDR3 contains 16 residues. The CDR3, as DNA: TGTGCCAGTAGGACGATCCCAGGGAGTGGCAATGAAAAACTGTTTTTT. It specifies CASRTIPGSGNEKLFF. Full variable domain (missing parts from reference TRBV19 and TRBJ1-4): DGGITQSPKYLFRKEGQNVTLSCEQNLNHDAMYWYRQDPGQGLRLIYYSQIVNDFQKGDIAEGYSVSREKKESFPLTVTSAQKNPTAFYLCASRTIPGSGNEKLFFGSGTQLSVL.

The chain carries TRBV5-1 and TRBJ2-7; TRBD2 aligns across 8 bases. The CDR3 length is 15 residues. Germline V gene lookup returns CDR1 SGHRS and CDR2 YFSETQ. Trimming cost V 0 bases and J 5 bases; bases outside gene matches: 7. The CDR3: CASSLATSGGNEQYF. In DNA form, the CDR3 reads TGCGCCAGCAGCTTGGCCACCAGCGGGGGTAACGAGCAGTACTTC.

The J gene is TRBJ2-7, the V gene TRBV7-2; D possibly corresponds to TRBD2 (6 bases). The CDR3 has 15 amino acids. Germline values: CDR1 SGHTA, CDR2 FQGNSA. The V end was cut by 7 bases, the J end by 6 bases, with 22 bases between. CDR3 bases: TGTGCCAGCATACCCTTTAGCGGAAAACCGGGCGAGCAGTACTTC. This codes for CASIPFSGKPGEQYF. Full variable domain (remainder filled in from reference TRBV7-2 and TRBJ2-7): GAGVSQSPSNKVTEKGKDVELRCDPISGHTALYWYRQSLGQGLEFLIYFQGNSAPDKSGLPSDRFSAERTGGSVSTLTIQRTQQEDSAVYLCASIPFSGKPGEQYFGPGTRLTVT.

The rearrangement uses TRBV2 and TRBJ1-5; possibly TRBD1 for D (6 bases). The V gene's germline CDR1 is SNHLY and CDR2 FYNNEI. The CDR3 consists of 16 residues. V lost 3 bases and J lost 0, with 12 bases in between. CDR3 in amino acids: CASSDAWTDSNQPQHF. In DNA form, the CDR3 reads TGTGCCAGCAGTGATGCGTGGACAGATAGCAATCAGCCCCAGCATTTT.

The DNA of the CDR3 is TGTGCCAGTAGTACGACAGGGGGCGCGATGTTTGGCTACACCTTC. Its translation is CASSTTGGAMFGYTF. The chain combines TRBV19 with TRBJ1-2, with 10 positions matching TRBD1. The CDR3 spans 15 residues. With 4 bases clipped from V and 7 bases from J, the junction kept 9 bases outside the gene matches. Germline V gives CDR1 LNHDA, CDR2 SQIVND (reference sequence).

The chain employs TRBV19 and TRBJ2-1; D gene unclear. Trimming left V 3 bases short and J 0 bases short, with 6 bases between. The CDR3 contains 14 residues. The germline gives CDR1 LNHDA, CDR2 SQIVND (reference sequence). The DNA of the CDR3 is TGTGCCAGTAGTATCCAGAGCTCCTACAATGAGCAGTTCTTC. As protein: CASSIQSSYNEQFF. The variable domain in full, with the rest retrieved from reference TRBV19 and TRBJ2-1, is DGGITQSPKYLFRKEGQNVTLSCEQNLNHDAMYWYRQDPGQGLRLIYYSQIVNDFQKGDIAEGYSVSREKKESFPLTVTSAQKNPTAFYLCASSIQSSYNEQFFGPGTRLTVL.